A selection of T cell receptor beta chains follows, all from one sample in a study of identical twins. MiXCR was run by TCRdb on the 5' RACE reads, yielding one entry per CDR3 protein. The sample contains 300,000 to 400,000 distinct CDR3 sequences, about 12% of which appear only once. These data were likewise used in another study, on yellow fever vaccine responses in identical twins.

Sample: CD8+ T cells sorted from blood. These receptors all stem from a woman under 30 in good health. The CDR3 runs from the conserved cysteine through the conserved F or W. Each record gives: V gene, J gene, D gene, clone size, CDR3 protein, CDR3 DNA. The D gene is left open where the match is weak. Expanded clones get a size class; other rows say once, few or many, or leave the size out.

TRBV20-1	TRBJ2-5	TRBD1	NA	CSAREGQGMETQYF	TGCAGTGCTAGAGAGGGACAGGGTATGGAGACCCAGTACTTC
TRBV28	TRBJ1-4	TRBD1	few	CASSLWPTGAHEKLFF	TGTGCCAGCAGTTTATGGCCAACAGGGGCTCACGAAAAACTGTTTTTT
TRBV15	TRBJ2-7	NA	NA	CATSRDRGAEQYF	TGTGCCACCAGCAGAGATCGCGGGGCCGAGCAGTACTTC
TRBV6-5	TRBJ2-7	NA	few	CASSYAKFESYEQYF	TGTGCCAGCAGTTACGCCAAATTCGAGTCCTACGAGCAGTACTTC
TRBV6-1	TRBJ2-5	NA	few	CASSAQGPHETQYF	TGTGCCAGCAGTGCACAGGGCCCCCACGAGACCCAGTACTTC
TRBV7-9	TRBJ2-7	TRBD2	NA	CASSGGGNSYEQYF	TGTGCCAGCAGCGGCGGGGGGAACTCCTACGAGCAGTACTTC
TRBV19	TRBJ2-3	NA	NA	CASSVLAASTDTQYF	TGTGCCAGTAGCGTCCTGGCGGCTAGCACAGATACGCAGTATTTT
TRBV20-1	TRBJ2-2	TRBD2	once	CSARSGAQLQNTGELFF	TGCAGTGCTAGAAGCGGGGCCCAACTACAGAACACCGGGGAGCTGTTTTTT
TRBV20-1	TRBJ2-7	NA	many	CSANPLASETYEQYF	TGCAGTGCTAACCCCCTGGCTAGCGAGACCTACGAGCAGTACTTC
TRBV15	TRBJ1-4	TRBD1	NA	CATRSSGGDFKLFF	TGTGCCACCAGATCTTCAGGGGGCGATTTCAAACTGTTTTTT
TRBV5-6	TRBJ2-5	TRBD1	few	CASSFRHRGTQQTQYF	TGTGCCAGCAGCTTCCGGCACAGGGGAACTCAACAGACCCAGTACTTC
TRBV28	TRBJ2-1	TRBD2	few	CASRGLGEGYEQFF	TGTGCCAGCAGGGGTTTGGGGGAGGGATATGAGCAGTTCTTC
TRBV12-3/TRBV12-4	TRBJ2-2	NA	few	CASSSRAVEDTGELFF	TGTGCCAGCAGTTCCAGGGCAGTGGAGGACACCGGGGAGCTGTTTTTT
TRBV7-2	TRBJ2-1	NA	NA	CASSLYAGTPHNEQFF	TGTGCCAGCAGCTTATACGCGGGGACGCCACACAATGAGCAGTTCTTC
TRBV7-9	TRBJ2-1	TRBD2	few	CASSSPVGLARGQFF	TGTGCCAGCAGCTCCCCCGTCGGACTAGCTCGGGGGCAGTTCTTC
TRBV4-1	TRBJ1-2	NA	NA	CASSQTDRSSNYGYTF	TGCGCCAGCAGCCAAACCGACAGATCCTCTAACTATGGCTACACCTTC
TRBV4-1	TRBJ2-2	NA	many	CASSPGTTGELFF	TGCGCCAGCAGCCCCGGGACCACCGGGGAGCTGTTTTTT
TRBV20-1	TRBJ2-1	TRBD1	many	CSGTGPTYNEQFF	TGCAGTGGGACAGGGCCCACCTACAATGAGCAGTTCTTC
TRBV5-1	TRBJ2-3	TRBD2	many	CASSLGGLADPTDTQYF	TGCGCCAGCAGCTTAGGAGGACTAGCGGATCCTACAGATACGCAGTATTTT
TRBV6-2/TRBV6-3	TRBJ2-3	TRBD2	NA	CASSKGLAGPTDTQYF	TGTGCCAGCAGTAAAGGACTAGCGGGGCCCACAGATACGCAGTATTTT
TRBV9	TRBJ2-1	NA	NA	CASSALNNEQFF	TGTGCCAGCAGCGCACTTAACAATGAGCAGTTCTTC
TRBV29-1	TRBJ2-1	TRBD2	NA	CSVEGGLAGGSSYNEQFF	TGCAGCGTTGAAGGGGGGCTAGCGGGGGGGAGCTCCTACAATGAGCAGTTCTTC
TRBV4-1	TRBJ2-1	TRBD1	NA	CASSQDYRGNEQFF	TGCGCCAGCAGCCAAGATTACAGGGGGAATGAGCAGTTCTTC
TRBV28	TRBJ2-1	NA	few	CASRPDPGNEQFF	TGTGCCAGCAGACCGGACCCAGGCAATGAGCAGTTCTTC
TRBV2	TRBJ2-1	TRBD2	few	CATLTSVDNEQFF	TGTGCCACCCTGACTAGCGTCGACAATGAGCAGTTCTTC
TRBV7-8	TRBJ2-1	TRBD2	few	CASSLDLERETHNEQFF	TGTGCCAGCAGCTTAGATTTGGAGCGGGAGACCCACAATGAGCAGTTCTTC
TRBV10-3	TRBJ1-1	NA	NA	CAISESGGTNTEAFF	TGTGCCATCAGTGAGTCAGGGGGGACGAACACTGAAGCTTTCTTT
TRBV20-1	TRBJ1-3	NA	NA	CSATPAGAGNTIYF	TGCAGTGCTACCCCAGCCGGGGCCGGAAACACCATATATTTT
TRBV5-1	TRBJ1-1	NA	NA	CASSLETVKNTEAFF	TGCGCCAGCAGCTTGGAAACAGTCAAGAACACTGAAGCTTTCTTT
TRBV27	TRBJ2-3	NA	few	CASSLGLRGTTDTQYF	TGTGCCAGCAGTTTGGGACTGCGAGGTACCACAGATACGCAGTATTTT
TRBV7-9	TRBJ2-7	NA	few	CASSHGQPYEQYF	TGTGCCAGCAGCCACGGACAGCCCTACGAGCAGTACTTC
TRBV7-9	TRBJ1-1	NA	few	CASRHGTRNTEAFF	TGTGCCAGCAGGCACGGGACGAGGAACACTGAAGCTTTCTTT
TRBV27	TRBJ2-7	NA	many	CASSLGVAYEQYF	TGCGCCAGCAGCCTGGGAGTTGCCTACGAGCAGTACTTC
TRBV3-1	TRBJ2-5	NA	NA	CASSPKWETQYF	TGTGCCAGCAGCCCGAAATGGGAGACCCAGTACTTC
TRBV4-1	TRBJ2-5	NA	NA	CASSLRYKPQGFQETQYF	TGCGCCAGCAGTCTGCGATATAAACCCCAGGGCTTCCAAGAGACCCAGTACTTC
TRBV12-3/TRBV12-4	TRBJ2-1	NA	few	CAVPGLRSDEQFF	TGTGCCGTCCCGGGACTCCGGAGCGATGAGCAGTTCTTC
TRBV7-3	TRBJ2-7	TRBD1	NA	CASSKRDRSYEQYF	TGTGCCAGCAGTAAAAGGGACAGGAGTTACGAGCAGTACTTC